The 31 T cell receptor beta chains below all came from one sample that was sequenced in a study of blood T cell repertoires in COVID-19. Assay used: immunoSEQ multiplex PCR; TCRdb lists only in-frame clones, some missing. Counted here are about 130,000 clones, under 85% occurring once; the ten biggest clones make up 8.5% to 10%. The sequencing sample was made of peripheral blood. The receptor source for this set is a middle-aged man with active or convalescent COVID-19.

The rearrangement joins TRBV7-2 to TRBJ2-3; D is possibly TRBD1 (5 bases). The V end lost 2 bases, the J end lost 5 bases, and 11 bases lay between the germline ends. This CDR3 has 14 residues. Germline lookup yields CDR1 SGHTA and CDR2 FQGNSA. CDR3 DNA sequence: TGTGCCAGCAGCTTATTAGGGGTCCGAGATACGCAGTATTTT. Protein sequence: CASSLLGVRDTQYF. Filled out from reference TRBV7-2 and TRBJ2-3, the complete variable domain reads GAGVSQSPSNKVTEKGKDVELRCDPISGHTALYWYRQSLGQGLEFLIYFQGNSAPDKSGLPSDRFSAERTGGSVSTLTIQRTQQEDSAVYLCASSLLGVRDTQYFGPGTRLTVL.

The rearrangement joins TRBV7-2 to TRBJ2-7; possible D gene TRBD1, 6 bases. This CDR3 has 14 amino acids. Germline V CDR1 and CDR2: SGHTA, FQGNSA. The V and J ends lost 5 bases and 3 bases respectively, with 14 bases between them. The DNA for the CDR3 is TGTGCCAGCAGCCCACGACAGGTAATCTACGAGCAGTACTTC. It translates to CASSPRQVIYEQYF.

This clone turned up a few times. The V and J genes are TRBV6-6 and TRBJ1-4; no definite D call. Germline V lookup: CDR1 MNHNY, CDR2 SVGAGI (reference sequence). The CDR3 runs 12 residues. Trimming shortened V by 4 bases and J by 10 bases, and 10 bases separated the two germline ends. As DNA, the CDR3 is TGTGCCAGCAGTTCCGGGTCTGCAAAACTGTTTTTT. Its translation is CASSSGSAKLFF.

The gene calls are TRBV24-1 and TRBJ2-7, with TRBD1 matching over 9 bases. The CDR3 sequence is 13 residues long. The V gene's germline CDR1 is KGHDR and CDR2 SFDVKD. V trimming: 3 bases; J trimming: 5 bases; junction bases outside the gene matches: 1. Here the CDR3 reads CATSDGDRDEQYF. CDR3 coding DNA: TGTGCCACCAGTGATGGGGACAGGGACGAGCAGTACTTC.

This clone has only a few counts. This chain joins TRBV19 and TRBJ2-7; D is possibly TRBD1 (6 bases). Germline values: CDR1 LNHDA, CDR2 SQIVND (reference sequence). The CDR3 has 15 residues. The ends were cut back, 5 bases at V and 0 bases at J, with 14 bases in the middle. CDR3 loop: CASSADSFYSYEQYF. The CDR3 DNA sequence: TGTGCCAGTAGTGCGGACAGTTTTTACTCCTACGAGCAGTACTTC.

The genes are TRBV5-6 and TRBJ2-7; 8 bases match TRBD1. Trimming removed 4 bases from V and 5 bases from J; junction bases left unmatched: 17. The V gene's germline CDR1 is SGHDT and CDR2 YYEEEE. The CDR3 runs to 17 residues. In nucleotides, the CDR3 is TGTGCCAGCAGCCAAATCCCCAGGGGGCTAATCCCCAACGAGCAGTACTTC. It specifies CASSQIPRGLIPNEQYF.

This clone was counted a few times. In DNA form, the CDR3 reads TGTGCCAGCAGCGTGCCCAGGGAAGGACACGAGCAGTACTTC. This encodes CASSVPREGHEQYF. V is TRBV7-9 and J is TRBJ2-7, with D possibly matching TRBD1 (5 bases). V gave up 5 bases and J gave up 5 bases, with 16 bases separating them. Germline V CDR1 and CDR2: SEHNR, FQNEAQ (reference sequence). CDR3 length: 14 residues.

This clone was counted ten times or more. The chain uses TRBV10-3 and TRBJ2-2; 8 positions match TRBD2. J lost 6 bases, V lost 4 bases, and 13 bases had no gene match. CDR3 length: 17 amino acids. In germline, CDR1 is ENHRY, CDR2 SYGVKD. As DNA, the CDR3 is TGTGCCATCAGTGGGCCAGCGGGGGACTCGTTGGCCGGGGAGCTGTTTTTT. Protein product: CAISGPAGDSLAGELFF.

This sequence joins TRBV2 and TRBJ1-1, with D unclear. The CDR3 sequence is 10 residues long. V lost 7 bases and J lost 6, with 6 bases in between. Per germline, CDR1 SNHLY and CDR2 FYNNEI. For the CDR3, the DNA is TGTGCCAGCAAACTCTCTGAAGCTTTCTTT. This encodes CASKLSEAFF.

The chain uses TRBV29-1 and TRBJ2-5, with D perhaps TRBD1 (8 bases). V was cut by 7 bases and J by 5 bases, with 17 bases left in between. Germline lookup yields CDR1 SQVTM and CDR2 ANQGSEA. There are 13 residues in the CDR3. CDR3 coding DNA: TGCAGCGGGAAGTCACAGGGGGGGGAGACCCAGTACTTC. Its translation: CSGKSQGGETQYF. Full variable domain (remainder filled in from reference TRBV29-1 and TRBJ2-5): SAVISQKPSRDICQRGTSLTIQCQVDSQVTMMFWYRQQPGQSLTLIATANQGSEATYESGFVIDKFPISRPNLTFSTLTVSNMSPEDSSIYLCSGKSQGGETQYFGPGTRLLVL.

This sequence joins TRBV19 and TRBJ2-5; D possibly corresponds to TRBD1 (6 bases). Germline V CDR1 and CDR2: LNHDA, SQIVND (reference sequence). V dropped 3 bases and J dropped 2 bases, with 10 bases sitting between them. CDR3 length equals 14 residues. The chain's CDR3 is CASSIQGIQETQYF. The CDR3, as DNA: TGTGCCAGTAGTATCCAGGGGATTCAAGAGACCCAGTACTTC.

CDR3 amino acids: CASSLSGGGGYTF. DNA of the CDR3: TGTGCCAGCAGTTTGTCCGGCGGGGGTGGCTACACCTTC. The chain is built from TRBV12-3 or TRBV12-4 and TRBJ1-2; maybe TRBD1 (5 bases). Trimming shortened V by 3 bases and J by 7 bases, and 12 bases separated the two germline ends. This CDR3 spans 13 amino acids.

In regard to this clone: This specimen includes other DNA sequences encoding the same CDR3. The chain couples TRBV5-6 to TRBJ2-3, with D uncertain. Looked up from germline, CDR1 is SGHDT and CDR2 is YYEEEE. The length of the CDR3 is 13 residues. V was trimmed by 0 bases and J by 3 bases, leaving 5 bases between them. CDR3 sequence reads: CASSLAGTDTQYF. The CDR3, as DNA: TGTGCCAGCAGCTTGGCCGGGACAGATACGCAGTATTTT.

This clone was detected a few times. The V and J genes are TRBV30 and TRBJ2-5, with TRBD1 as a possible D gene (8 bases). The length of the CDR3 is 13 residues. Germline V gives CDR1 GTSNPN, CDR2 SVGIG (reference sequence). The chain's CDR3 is CARTGGDQETQYF. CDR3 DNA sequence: TGTGCTCGTACAGGGGGGGACCAAGAGACCCAGTACTTC.

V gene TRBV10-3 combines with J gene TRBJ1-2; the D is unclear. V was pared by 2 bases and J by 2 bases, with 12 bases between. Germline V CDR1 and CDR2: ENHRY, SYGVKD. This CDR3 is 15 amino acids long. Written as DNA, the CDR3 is TGTGCCATCAGTGAGGGGCAGGTGGCCAACTATGGCTACACCTTC. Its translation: CAISEGQVANYGYTF.

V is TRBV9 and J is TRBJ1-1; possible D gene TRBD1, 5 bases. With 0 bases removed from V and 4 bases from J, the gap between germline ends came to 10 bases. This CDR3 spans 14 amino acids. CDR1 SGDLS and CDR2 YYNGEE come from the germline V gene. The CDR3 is CASSVGGEGTEAFF. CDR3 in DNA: TGTGCCAGCAGCGTAGGAGGGGAGGGCACTGAAGCTTTCTTT.

CDR3 amino acids: CASSQELEQYF. The CDR3 DNA sequence: TGTGCCAGCAGCCAAGAACTAGAGCAGTACTTC. The chain is built from TRBV3-1 (or the pseudogene TRBV3-2) and TRBJ2-7; D is ambiguous. Germline assignment: CDR1 LGHDT and CDR2 YNNKEL (reference sequence). The germline V and J ends were trimmed by 0 bases and 7 bases, with 4 bases remaining between them. CDR3 length: 11 amino acids.

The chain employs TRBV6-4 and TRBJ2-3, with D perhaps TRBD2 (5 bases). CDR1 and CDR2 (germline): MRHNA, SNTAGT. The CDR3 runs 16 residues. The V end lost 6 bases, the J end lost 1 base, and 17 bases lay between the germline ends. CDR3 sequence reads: CASSLNGDVGTDTQYF. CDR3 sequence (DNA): TGTGCCAGCAGCCTAAACGGGGATGTGGGCACAGATACGCAGTATTTT.

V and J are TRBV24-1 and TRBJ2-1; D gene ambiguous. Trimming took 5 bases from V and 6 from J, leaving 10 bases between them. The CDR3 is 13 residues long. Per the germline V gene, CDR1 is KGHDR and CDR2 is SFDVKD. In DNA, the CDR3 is TGTGCCACCAGTGTCCTGGGCAGCAATGAGCAGTTCTTC. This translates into CATSVLGSNEQFF.

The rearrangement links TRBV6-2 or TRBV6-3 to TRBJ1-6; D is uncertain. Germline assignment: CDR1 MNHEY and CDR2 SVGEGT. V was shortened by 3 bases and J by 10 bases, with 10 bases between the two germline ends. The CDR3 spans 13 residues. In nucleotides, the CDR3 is TGTGCCAGCAGTTATAAGGCGGGATCACCCCTCCACTTT. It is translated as CASSYKAGSPLHF.

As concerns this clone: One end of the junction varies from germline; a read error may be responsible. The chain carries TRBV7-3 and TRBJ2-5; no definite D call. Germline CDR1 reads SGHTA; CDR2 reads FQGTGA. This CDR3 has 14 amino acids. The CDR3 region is CASSPRPSQVTQYF. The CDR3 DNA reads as TGTGCCAGCAGCCCAAGGCCTAGTCAAGTGACCCAGTACTTC.

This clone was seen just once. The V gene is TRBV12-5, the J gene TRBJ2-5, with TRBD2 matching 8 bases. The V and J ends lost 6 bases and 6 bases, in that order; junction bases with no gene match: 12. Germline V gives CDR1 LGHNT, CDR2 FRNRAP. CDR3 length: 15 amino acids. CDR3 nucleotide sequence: TGTGCTAGTGGGGCGGGGGGCACAGGGCCCAAGACCCAGTACTTC. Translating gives CASGAGGTGPKTQYF.

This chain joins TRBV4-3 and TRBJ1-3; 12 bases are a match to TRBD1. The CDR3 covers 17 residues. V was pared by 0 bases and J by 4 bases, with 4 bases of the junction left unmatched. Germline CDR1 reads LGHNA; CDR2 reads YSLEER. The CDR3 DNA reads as TGCGCCAGCAGCCAAGATGGGACAGGGGGCTTCGGAAACACCATATATTTT. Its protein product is CASSQDGTGGFGNTIYF.

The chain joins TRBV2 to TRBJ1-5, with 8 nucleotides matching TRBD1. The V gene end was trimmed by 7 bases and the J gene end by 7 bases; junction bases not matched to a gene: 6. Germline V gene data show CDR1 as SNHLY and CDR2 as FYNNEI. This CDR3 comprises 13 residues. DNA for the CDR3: TGTGCCAGCATAAAAGGGACAGGCCAGCCCCAGCATTTT. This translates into CASIKGTGQPQHF.

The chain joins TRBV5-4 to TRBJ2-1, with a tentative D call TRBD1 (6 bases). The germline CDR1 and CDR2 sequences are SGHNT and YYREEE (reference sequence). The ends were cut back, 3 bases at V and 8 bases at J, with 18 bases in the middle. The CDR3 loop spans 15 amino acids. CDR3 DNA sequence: TGTGCCAGCAGCTCTCGTACCCGGGACATCGATGAGCAGTTCTTC. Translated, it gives CASSSRTRDIDEQFF. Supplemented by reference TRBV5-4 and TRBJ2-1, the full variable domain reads ETGVTQSPTHLIKTRGQQVTLRCSSQSGHNTVSWYQQALGQGPQFIFQYYREEENGRGNFPPRFSGLQFPNYSSELNVNALELDDSALYLCASSSRTRDIDEQFFGPGTRLTVL.

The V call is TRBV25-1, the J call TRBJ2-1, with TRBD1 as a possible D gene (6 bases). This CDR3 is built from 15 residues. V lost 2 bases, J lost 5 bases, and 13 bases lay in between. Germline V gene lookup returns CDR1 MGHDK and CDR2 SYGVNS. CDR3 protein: CASSEVAGANNEQFF. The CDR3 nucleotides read TGTGCCAGCAGTGAAGTCGCAGGGGCGAACAATGAGCAGTTCTTC.

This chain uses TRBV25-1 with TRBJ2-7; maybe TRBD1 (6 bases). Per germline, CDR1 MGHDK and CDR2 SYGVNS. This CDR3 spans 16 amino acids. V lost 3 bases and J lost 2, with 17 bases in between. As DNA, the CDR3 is TGTGCCAGCAGTGATTTACAGGGCAAGGGCGCCTACGAGCAGTACTTC. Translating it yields CASSDLQGKGAYEQYF.

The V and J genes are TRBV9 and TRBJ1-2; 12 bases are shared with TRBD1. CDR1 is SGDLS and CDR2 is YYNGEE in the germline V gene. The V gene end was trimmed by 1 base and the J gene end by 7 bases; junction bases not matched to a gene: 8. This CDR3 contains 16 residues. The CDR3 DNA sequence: TGTGCCAGCAGCGTAATACGGGACAGGGGGCTACTTGGCTACACCTTC. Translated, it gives CASSVIRDRGLLGYTF.

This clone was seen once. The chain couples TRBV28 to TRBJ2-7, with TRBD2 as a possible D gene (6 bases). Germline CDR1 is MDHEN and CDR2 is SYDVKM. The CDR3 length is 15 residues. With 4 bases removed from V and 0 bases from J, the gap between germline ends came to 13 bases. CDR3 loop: CASSYGGYSSYEQYF. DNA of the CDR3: TGTGCCAGCAGTTACGGGGGATATAGCTCCTACGAGCAGTACTTC.

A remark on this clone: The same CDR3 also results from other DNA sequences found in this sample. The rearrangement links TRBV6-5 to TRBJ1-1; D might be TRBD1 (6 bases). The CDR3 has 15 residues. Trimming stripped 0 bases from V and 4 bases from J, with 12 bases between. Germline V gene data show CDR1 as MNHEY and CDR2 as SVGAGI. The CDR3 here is CASSYSIYRATEAFF. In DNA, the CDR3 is TGTGCCAGCAGTTACTCGATCTACAGGGCCACTGAAGCTTTCTTT.

CDR3 DNA: TGTGCCAGCACCTTAGACAGGGTAATTCGCAATGAGCAGTTCTTC. It is translated as CASTLDRVIRNEQFF. The chain recombines TRBV5-5 with TRBJ2-1; 7 nucleotides match TRBD1. Germline V gene sequence: CDR1 SGHKS, CDR2 YYEKEE (reference sequence). The CDR3 is made up of 15 amino acids. Germline trimming cut 6 bases from V and 6 bases from J; bases unmatched to any gene: 12.